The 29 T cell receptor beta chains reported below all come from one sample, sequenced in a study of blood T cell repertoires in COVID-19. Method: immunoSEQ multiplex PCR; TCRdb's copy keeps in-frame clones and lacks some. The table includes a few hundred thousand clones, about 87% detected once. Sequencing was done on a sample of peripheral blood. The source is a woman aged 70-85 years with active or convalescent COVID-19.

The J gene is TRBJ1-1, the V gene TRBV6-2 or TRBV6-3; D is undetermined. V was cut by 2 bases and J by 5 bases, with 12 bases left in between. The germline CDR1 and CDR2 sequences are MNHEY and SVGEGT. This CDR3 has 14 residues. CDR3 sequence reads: CASSYGSPTTEAFF. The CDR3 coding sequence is TGTGCCAGCAGTTACGGCTCTCCGACTACTGAAGCTTTCTTT.

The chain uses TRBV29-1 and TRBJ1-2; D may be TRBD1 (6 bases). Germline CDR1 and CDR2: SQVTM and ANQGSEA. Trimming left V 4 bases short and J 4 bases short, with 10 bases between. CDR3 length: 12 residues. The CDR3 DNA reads TGCAGCGTTGCGACAGGAACCTATGGCTACACCTTC. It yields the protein CSVATGTYGYTF.

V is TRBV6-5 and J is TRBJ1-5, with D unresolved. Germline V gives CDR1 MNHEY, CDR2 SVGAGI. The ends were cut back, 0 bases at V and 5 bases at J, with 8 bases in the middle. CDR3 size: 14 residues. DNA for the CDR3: TGTGCCAGCAGTTACTCGAACGGAGATCAGCCCCAGCATTTT. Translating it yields CASSYSNGDQPQHF.

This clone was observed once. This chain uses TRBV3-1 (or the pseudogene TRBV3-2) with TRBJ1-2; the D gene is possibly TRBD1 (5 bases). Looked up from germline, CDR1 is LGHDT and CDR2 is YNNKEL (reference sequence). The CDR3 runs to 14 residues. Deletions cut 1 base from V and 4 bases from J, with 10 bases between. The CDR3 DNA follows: TGTGCCAGCAGCCAAGCACGACAGCTCTATGGCTACACCTTC. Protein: CASSQARQLYGYTF.

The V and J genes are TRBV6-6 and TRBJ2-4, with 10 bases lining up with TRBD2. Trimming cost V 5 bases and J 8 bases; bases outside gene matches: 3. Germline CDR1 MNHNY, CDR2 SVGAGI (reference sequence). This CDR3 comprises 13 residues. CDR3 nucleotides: TGTGCCAGCAGTCCTAGCGGGGGAGACATTCAGTACTTC. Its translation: CASSPSGGDIQYF.

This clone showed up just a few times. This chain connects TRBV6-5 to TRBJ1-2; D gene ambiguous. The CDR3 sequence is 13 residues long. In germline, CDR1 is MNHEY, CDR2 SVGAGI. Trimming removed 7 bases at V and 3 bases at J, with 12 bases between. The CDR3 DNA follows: TGTGCCAGCACAGTGAGTACAGACTATGGCTACACCTTC. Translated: CASTVSTDYGYTF.

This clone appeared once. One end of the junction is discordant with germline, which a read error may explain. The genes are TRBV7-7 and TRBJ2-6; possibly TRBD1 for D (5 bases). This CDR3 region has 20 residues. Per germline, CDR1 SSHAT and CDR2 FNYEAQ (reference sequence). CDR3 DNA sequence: TGTGCTAGCAGCCCCGGGTTTAGGCCAGGGCAGAAGGCTGGGGCCAACGTCCTGACTTTC. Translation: CASSPGFRPGQKAGANVLTF.

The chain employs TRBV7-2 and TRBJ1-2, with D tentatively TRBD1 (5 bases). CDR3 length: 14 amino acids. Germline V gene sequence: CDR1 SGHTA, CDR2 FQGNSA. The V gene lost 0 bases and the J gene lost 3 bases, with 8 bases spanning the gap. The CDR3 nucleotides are TGTGCCAGCAGCTTAGCGACGGGGGACTATGGCTACACCTTC. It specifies CASSLATGDYGYTF.

CDR3 sequence: CASGGTGAPGANVLTF. CDR3 bases: TGTGCCTCCGGAGGGACAGGGGCCCCTGGGGCCAACGTCCTGACTTTC. The gene calls are TRBV2 and TRBJ2-6; the match to TRBD1 covers 10 bases. The V and J ends lost 11 bases and 2 bases, in that order; junction bases with no gene match: 9. The CDR3 totals 16 residues. Germline V gives CDR1 SNHLY, CDR2 FYNNEI.

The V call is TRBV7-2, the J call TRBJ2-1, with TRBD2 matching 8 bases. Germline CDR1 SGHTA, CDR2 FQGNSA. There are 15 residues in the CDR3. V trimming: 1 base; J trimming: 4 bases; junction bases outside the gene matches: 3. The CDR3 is CASSLVAGGYNEQFF. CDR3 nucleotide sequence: TGTGCCAGCAGCTTAGTGGCGGGGGGATACAATGAGCAGTTCTTC.

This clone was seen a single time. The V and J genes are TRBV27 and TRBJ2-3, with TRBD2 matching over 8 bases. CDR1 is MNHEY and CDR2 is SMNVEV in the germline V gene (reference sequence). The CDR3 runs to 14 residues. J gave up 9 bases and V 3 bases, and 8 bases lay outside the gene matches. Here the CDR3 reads CASSLSGGSRTQYF. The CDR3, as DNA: TGTGCCAGCAGTTTGAGCGGGGGCTCCCGAACGCAGTATTTT.

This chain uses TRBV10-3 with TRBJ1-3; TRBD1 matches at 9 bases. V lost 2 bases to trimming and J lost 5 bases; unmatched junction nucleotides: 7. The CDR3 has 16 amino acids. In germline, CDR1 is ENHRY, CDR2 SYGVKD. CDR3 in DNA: TGTGCCATCAGTGAGGGTCCGGGACAGGGTCGAAACACCATATATTTT. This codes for CAISEGPGQGRNTIYF.

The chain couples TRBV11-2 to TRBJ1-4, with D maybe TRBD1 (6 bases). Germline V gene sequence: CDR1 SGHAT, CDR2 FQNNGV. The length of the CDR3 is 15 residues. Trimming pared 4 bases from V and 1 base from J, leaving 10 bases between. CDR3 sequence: CASSSDRGTNEKLFF. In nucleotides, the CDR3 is TGTGCCAGCAGCTCGGACAGAGGAACTAATGAAAAACTGTTTTTT.

The CDR3, as DNA: TGTGCCAGTAGTGAAGGGGGGGGCCGCTACGAGCAGTACTTC. Protein product: CASSEGGGRYEQYF. The rearrangement joins TRBV19 to TRBJ2-7, with D tentatively TRBD2 (7 bases). There are 14 residues in the CDR3. Trimming left V 5 bases short and J 3 bases short, with 14 bases between. Germline CDR1 LNHDA, CDR2 SQIVND (reference sequence).

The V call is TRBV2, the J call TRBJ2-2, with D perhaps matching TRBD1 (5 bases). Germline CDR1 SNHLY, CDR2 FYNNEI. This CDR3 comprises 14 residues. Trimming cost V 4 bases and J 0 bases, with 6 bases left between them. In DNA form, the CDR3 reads TGTGCCAGCAGTGGACAGCCGAACACCGGGGAGCTGTTTTTT. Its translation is CASSGQPNTGELFF. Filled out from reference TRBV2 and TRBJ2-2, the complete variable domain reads EPEVTQTPSHQVTQMGQEVILRCVPISNHLYFYWYRQILGQKVEFLVSFYNNEISEKSEIFDDQFSVERPDGSNFTLKIRSTKLEDSAMYFCASSGQPNTGELFFGEGSRLTVL.

CDR3 residues: CASSYSSYDTQYF. CDR3 nucleotides: TGTGCCAGCAGTTACTCATCGTATGATACGCAGTATTTT. V is TRBV6-5 and J is TRBJ2-3; D is ambiguous. Germline V lookup: CDR1 MNHEY, CDR2 SVGAGI. This CDR3 has 13 amino acids. The V end lost 0 bases, the J end lost 6 bases, and 7 bases lay between the germline ends.

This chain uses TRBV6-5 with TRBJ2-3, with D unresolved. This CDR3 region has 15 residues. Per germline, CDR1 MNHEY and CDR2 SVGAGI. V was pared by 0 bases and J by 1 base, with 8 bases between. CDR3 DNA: TGTGCCAGCAGTTACTCTCCGGGTGGCACAGATACGCAGTATTTT. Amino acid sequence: CASSYSPGGTDTQYF.

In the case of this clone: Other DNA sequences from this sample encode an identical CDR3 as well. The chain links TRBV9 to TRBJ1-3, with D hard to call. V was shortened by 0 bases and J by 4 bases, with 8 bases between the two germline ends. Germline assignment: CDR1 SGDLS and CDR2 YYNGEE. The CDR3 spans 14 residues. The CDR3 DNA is TGTGCCAGCAGCGTAGCTGGTCAGGGAAACACCATATATTTT. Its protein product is CASSVAGQGNTIYF.

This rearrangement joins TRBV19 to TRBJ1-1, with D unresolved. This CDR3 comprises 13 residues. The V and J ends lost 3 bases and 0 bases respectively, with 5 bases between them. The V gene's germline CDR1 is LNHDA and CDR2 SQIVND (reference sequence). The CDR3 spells CASSMRLNTEAFF. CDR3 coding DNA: TGTGCCAGTAGTATGAGGTTGAACACTGAAGCTTTCTTT.

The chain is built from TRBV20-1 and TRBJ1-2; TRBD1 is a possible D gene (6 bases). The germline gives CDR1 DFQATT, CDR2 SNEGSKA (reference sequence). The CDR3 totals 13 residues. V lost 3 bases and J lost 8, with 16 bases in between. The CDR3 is CSASSAPGEGYTF. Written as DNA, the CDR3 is TGCAGTGCTAGTTCCGCCCCAGGGGAGGGCTACACCTTC.

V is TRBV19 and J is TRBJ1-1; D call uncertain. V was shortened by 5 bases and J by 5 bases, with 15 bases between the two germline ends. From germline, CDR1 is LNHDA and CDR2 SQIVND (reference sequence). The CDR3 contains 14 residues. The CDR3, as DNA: TGTGCCAGTAGTCCCGGCGGTGGGTTAACTGAAGCTTTCTTT. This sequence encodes CASSPGGGLTEAFF.

The CDR3 region is CASSDTAYGYTF. In nucleotides, the CDR3 is TGTGCCAGCAGTGATACAGCCTATGGCTACACCTTC. The chain joins TRBV2 to TRBJ1-2; D gene ambiguous. Germline V gene lookup returns CDR1 SNHLY and CDR2 FYNNEI. This CDR3 comprises 12 residues. V was cut by 3 bases and J by 4 bases, with 6 bases left in between. The complete variable domain, with remaining parts taken from reference TRBV2 and TRBJ1-2, reads EPEVTQTPSHQVTQMGQEVILRCVPISNHLYFYWYRQILGQKVEFLVSFYNNEISEKSEIFDDQFSVERPDGSNFTLKIRSTKLEDSAMYFCASSDTAYGYTFGSGTRLTVV.

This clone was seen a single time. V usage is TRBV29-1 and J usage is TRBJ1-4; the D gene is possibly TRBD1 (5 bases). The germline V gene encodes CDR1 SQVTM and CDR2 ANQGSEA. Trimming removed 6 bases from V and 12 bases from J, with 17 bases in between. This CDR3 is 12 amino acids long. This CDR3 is CSVGTAAGELFF. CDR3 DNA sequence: TGCAGCGTAGGGACGGCGGCGGGAGAACTGTTTTTT.

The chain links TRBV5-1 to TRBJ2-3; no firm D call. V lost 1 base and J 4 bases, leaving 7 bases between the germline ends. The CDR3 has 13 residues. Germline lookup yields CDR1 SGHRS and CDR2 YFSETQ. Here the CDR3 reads CASSLFVADTQYF. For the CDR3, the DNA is TGCGCCAGCAGCTTGTTTGTCGCAGATACGCAGTATTTT.

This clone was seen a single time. CDR3 residues: CATSDRVSTDTQYF. CDR3 coding DNA: TGTGCCACCAGTGACAGGGTCAGTACAGATACGCAGTATTTT. The chain combines TRBV24-1 with TRBJ2-3; TRBD1 is a possible D gene (5 bases). Trimming removed 4 bases from V and 3 bases from J, with 10 bases in between. The CDR3 extends over 14 amino acids. Per the germline V gene, CDR1 is KGHDR and CDR2 is SFDVKD.

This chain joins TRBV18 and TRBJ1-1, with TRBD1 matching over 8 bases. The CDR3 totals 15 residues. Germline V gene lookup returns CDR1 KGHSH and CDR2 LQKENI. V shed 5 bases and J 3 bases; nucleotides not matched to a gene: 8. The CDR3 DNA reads TGTGCCAGCTCATCTATGACAGGGGTGGACACTGAAGCTTTCTTT. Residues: CASSSMTGVDTEAFF. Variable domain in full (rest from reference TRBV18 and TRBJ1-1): NAGVMQNPRHLVRRRGQEARLRCSPMKGHSHVYWYRQLPEEGLKFMVYLQKENIIDESGMPKERFSAEFPKEGPSILRIQQVVRGDSAAYFCASSSMTGVDTEAFFGQGTRLTVV.

The CDR3 sequence is CASRSGQGNEKLFF. For the CDR3, the DNA is TGTGCCAGCAGATCGGGACAGGGAAATGAAAAACTGTTTTTT. V and J are TRBV6-5 and TRBJ1-4, with 9 bases that match TRBD1. With 6 bases clipped from V and 5 bases from J, the junction kept 4 bases outside the gene matches. The CDR3 spans 14 residues. Germline V gene sequence: CDR1 MNHEY, CDR2 SVGAGI.

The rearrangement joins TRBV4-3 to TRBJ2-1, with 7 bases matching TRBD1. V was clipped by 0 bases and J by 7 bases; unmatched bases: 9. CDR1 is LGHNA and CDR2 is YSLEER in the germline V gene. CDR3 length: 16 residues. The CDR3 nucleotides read TGCGCCAGCAGCCAAGAACTCAGGGGGTTTGAGAATGAGCAGTTCTTC. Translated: CASSQELRGFENEQFF.

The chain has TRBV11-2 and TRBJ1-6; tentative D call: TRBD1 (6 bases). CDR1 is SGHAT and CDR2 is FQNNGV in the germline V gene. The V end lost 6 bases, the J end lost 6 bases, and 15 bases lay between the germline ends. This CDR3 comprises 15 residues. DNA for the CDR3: TGTGCCAGCAGTCTACAACAGGGATCTAATTCACCCCTCCACTTT. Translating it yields CASSLQQGSNSPLHF.